These 9 T cell receptor beta chains share one sample of origin, sequenced in a study of blood T cell repertoires in COVID-19. Clones were sequenced by immunoSEQ multiplex PCR, and TCRdb holds only the in-frame ones, with some missing. This table holds a few hundred thousand clones, around nine tenths found once. Sequencing was done on a sample of peripheral blood. These receptors were obtained from a man aged 55-75 years with acute or convalescent COVID-19.

The chain combines TRBV6-1 with TRBJ1-6, with D tentatively TRBD1 (5 bases). The CDR3 loop spans 14 amino acids. With 3 bases removed from V and 7 bases from J, the gap between germline ends came to 10 bases. Germline V gene sequence: CDR1 MNHNS, CDR2 SASEGT. CDR3 in DNA: TGTGCCAGCAGTGACAGGGCTGGGAATTCACCCCTCCACTTT. It encodes CASSDRAGNSPLHF.

This sequence joins TRBV2 and TRBJ2-7; 8 positions match TRBD2. In germline, CDR1 is SNHLY, CDR2 FYNNEI. After removal of 3 bases from V and 2 bases from J, the junction contained 6 bases not matched to a gene. This CDR3 has 15 amino acids. CDR3 nucleotide sequence: TGTGCCAGCAGTGATTGGTCGCGGGGGGCCTACGAGCAGTACTTC. Its protein is CASSDWSRGAYEQYF.

This chain links TRBV10-3 with TRBJ2-7; TRBD2 aligns across 16 bases. Germline CDR1 and CDR2: ENHRY and SYGVKD. This CDR3 contains 17 residues. The V gene end was trimmed by 4 bases and the J gene end by 4 bases; junction bases not matched to a gene: 7. The CDR3 loop reads CAISVAGTSGGAYEQYF. Written as DNA, the CDR3 is TGTGCCATCAGTGTTGCCGGGACTAGCGGGGGGGCGTACGAGCAGTACTTC.

CDR3 DNA: TGTGCCAGCAGCCTACGCCAGGGGGCGTCTGGCTACACCTTC. This translates into CASSLRQGASGYTF. The V and J genes are TRBV9 and TRBJ1-2, with 8 bases lining up with TRBD1. The length of the CDR3 is 14 residues. Germline V gene data show CDR1 as SGDLS and CDR2 as YYNGEE. The junction had 9 bases not matched to a gene; V was cut back by 4 bases and J by 7 bases. Drawing the rest from reference TRBV9 and TRBJ1-2, the complete variable domain is DSGVTQTPKHLITATGQRVTLRCSPRSGDLSVYWYQQSLDQGLQFLIQYYNGEERAKGNILERFSAQQFPDLHSELNLSSLELGDSALYFCASSLRQGASGYTFGSGTRLTVV.

V is TRBV5-6 and J is TRBJ2-1, with TRBD2 matching over 8 bases. The CDR3 runs to 16 residues. Germline V gene sequence: CDR1 SGHDT, CDR2 YYEEEE. V lost 4 bases and J lost 7; bases outside the gene matches: 13. This chain's CDR3 is CASSPPPGLGVNEQFF. CDR3 coding DNA: TGTGCCAGCAGCCCACCGCCGGGACTAGGCGTAAATGAGCAGTTCTTC.

This chain links TRBV7-8 with TRBJ2-1, with TRBD2 matching over 15 bases. Trimming cost V 2 bases and J 2 bases; bases outside gene matches: 1. CDR3 size: 17 residues. Germline CDR1 is SGHVS and CDR2 is FQNEAQ. CDR3 sequence reads: CASSLRTSGGAYNEQFF. The CDR3 DNA is TGTGCCAGCAGCTTACGGACTAGCGGGGGGGCCTACAATGAGCAGTTCTTC. The full variable domain, in which reference TRBV7-8 and TRBJ2-1 provide the parts outside the CDR3, is GAGVSQSPRYKVAKRGQDVALRCDPISGHVSLFWYQQALGQGPEFLTYFQNEAQLDKSGLPSDRFFAERPEGSVSTLKIQRTQQEDSAVYLCASSLRTSGGAYNEQFFGPGTRLTVL.

This chain joins TRBV24-1 and TRBJ2-3, with D tentatively TRBD1 (5 bases). The germline CDR1 and CDR2 sequences are KGHDR and SFDVKD. The CDR3 loop spans 13 amino acids. Deletions cut 10 bases from V and 6 bases from J, with 16 bases between. CDR3 loop: CATGRGATDTQYF. Here the CDR3 DNA reads TGTGCCACGGGAAGGGGCGCGACGGATACGCAGTATTTT.

The chain is built from TRBV7-8 and TRBJ2-5; D not resolved. Germline lookup yields CDR1 SGHVS and CDR2 FQNEAQ. The CDR3 runs 12 residues. Trimming stripped 5 bases from V and 2 bases from J, with 6 bases between. The CDR3 spells CASSILQETQYF. The CDR3 DNA follows: TGTGCCAGCAGCATATTACAAGAGACCCAGTACTTC.

This chain connects TRBV6-1 to TRBJ1-3; possibly TRBD1 for D (5 bases). The V gene's germline CDR1 is MNHNS and CDR2 SASEGT. This CDR3 has 14 amino acids. The V end lost 1 base, the J end lost 8 bases, and 12 bases lay between the germline ends. This CDR3 is CASSEGGTRDTIYF. The DNA of the CDR3 is TGTGCCAGCAGTGAAGGGGGCACTCGGGACACCATATATTTT.